This TCR beta chain was sequenced for a study of blood T cell repertoires in COVID-19. Study-level information: Samples of COVID-19 (acute and convalescent) were obtained from the United States, Italy and Spain. Sample material is recorded as cDNA or gDNA derived from T cells, B-cell-depleted T cells, or PBMCs.

This CDR3 region has 20 residues. V was clipped by 2 bases and J by 0 bases, with 26 bases between them. Looked up from germline, CDR1 is MDHEN and CDR2 is SYDVKM. As originally analysed: Amplified reference gene primers provided the basis for estimating nucleated cell counts. Sequenced by immunoSEQ multiplex PCR; TCRdb stores in-frame clones only, minus some. The V and J calls and clone size are taken from that table; D and trimming were inferred from the DNA. The sample carries roughly 140,000 clones, roughly 79% recorded once. The sample taken for sequencing was peripheral blood. The chain has TRBV28 and TRBJ2-7; tentative D call: TRBD1 (7 bases). The sequence came from a man aged 50 to 59 with active or convalescent COVID-19. CDR3 nucleotides: TGTGCCAGCAGTTTAGGGGGAAGACAGGGACTCTACGGGGGCTCCTACGAGCAGTACTTC. Translation gives CASSLGGRQGLYGGSYEQYF. Complete variable domain (other parts from reference TRBV28 and TRBJ2-7): DVKVTQSSRYLVKRTGEKVFLECVQDMDHENMFWYRQDPGLGLRLIYFSYDVKMKEKGDIPEGYSVSREKKERFSLILESASTNQTSMYLCASSLGGRQGLYGGSYEQYFGPGTRLTVT.